This TCR beta chain was sequenced during a study of OX40 agonist ivuxolimab in advanced cancers. Some clones are missing from TCRdb's copy, which holds only in-frame ones; the method was immunoSEQ multiplex PCR. Of some 62,000 clones detected, just under 85% appear once; the ten largest clones hold around 10%. This clone was detected only once. The CDR3 runs to 15 residues. Trimming shortened V by 3 bases and J by 5 bases, and 16 bases separated the two germline ends. Germline V gene lookup returns CDR1 SGHAT and CDR2 FQNNGV. The chain recombines TRBV11-2 with TRBJ2-5, with D perhaps being TRBD1 or TRBD2 (6 bases each). Sequenced material: CD4+ or CD8+ T cells sorted from blood, taken in a trial of the OX40 agonist ivuxolimab. This clonotype was obtained from an adult with an advanced solid tumor such as melanoma, head and neck, liver or kidney cancer. The CDR3 loop reads CASSLDWGAGETQYF. The CDR3 DNA sequence: TGTGCCAGCAGCTTGGATTGGGGGGCAGGGGAGACCCAGTACTTC.